This is a list of T cell receptor beta chains from one sample in a study of Ad26.COV2.S vaccination and SARS-CoV-2 variants. Profiling relied on immunoSEQ multiplex PCR, and the TCRdb table lists in-frame clones only, not all of them. The sample holds about 390,000 clones, 80% to 90% seen once. Sequenced material: peripheral blood, taken in a trial of Ad26.COV2.S vaccine versus placebo. Receptors originate from a person between 18 and 65 years old who received the Ad26.COV2.S COVID-19 vaccine or a placebo. Each CDR3 is given with its conserved first and last residue. D genes are given only for firm matches. Clone size is shown for a subset of rows, as once, few, many or a class of expanded clone.

abundance	j_gene	v_gene	d_gene	CDR3nt	CDR3aa
NA	TRBJ2-5	TRBV7-8	TRBD2	TGTGCCAGCAGCAGGCTAGCGGAAGAGACCCAGTACTTC	CASSRLAEETQYF
NA	TRBJ2-3	TRBV5-1	NA	TGCGCCAGCAGAGGGGGGTGGCGGGGACTTAGGAATACGCAGTATTTT	CASRGGWRGLRNTQYF
NA	TRBJ1-5	TRBV18	NA	TGTGCCAGCTCCGGGTCCCTCGGGAGGCCCCAGCATTTT	CASSGSLGRPQHF
NA	TRBJ2-7	TRBV6-5	NA	TGTGCCAGTGGGCAGGGTGGTTCCTACGAGCAGTACTTC	CASGQGGSYEQYF
NA	TRBJ2-2	TRBV5-1	NA	TGCGCCAGCAGCGGTCGACAGAACACCGGGGAGCTGTTTTTT	CASSGRQNTGELFF
NA	TRBJ1-5	TRBV19	NA	TGTGCCAGTAGTATTACGATCATCAGGCTTCAGCCCCAGCATTTT	CASSITIIRLQPQHF
few	TRBJ2-1	TRBV7-2	NA	TGTGCCAGCAGCTCCCACAATGAGCAGTTCTTC	CASSSHNEQFF
NA	TRBJ1-4	TRBV6-5	NA	TGTGCCAGCAGTTATCAGGGGTATAATGAAAAACTGTTTTTT	CASSYQGYNEKLFF
NA	TRBJ2-1	TRBV7-8	NA	TGTGCCAGCAGCCCCCGTCGGCTTAAGACCTACAATGAGCAGTTCTTC	CASSPRRLKTYNEQFF
NA	TRBJ1-2	TRBV7-9	NA	TGTGCCAGCAGCTATGGCCCCGCGAGGGCCATCCATGGCTACACCTTC	CASSYGPARAIHGYTF
NA	TRBJ1-1	TRBV6-2/TRBV6-3	NA	TGTGCCAGCAGCACCCTCGACAGGAACACTGAAGCTTTCTTT	CASSTLDRNTEAFF
once	TRBJ1-1	TRBV10-3	NA	TGTGCCATCAAACGGACAGCGAACACTGAAGCTTTCTTT	CAIKRTANTEAFF
NA	TRBJ1-3	TRBV13	NA	TGTGCCAGCAGCTTAACAGACGGAGGGTCCGGAAACACCATATATTTT	CASSLTDGGSGNTIYF
NA	TRBJ1-6	TRBV4-1	NA	TGCGCCAGCAGCCAAGAAGGACCCCTCCACTTT	CASSQEGPLHF
NA	TRBJ1-1	TRBV5-5	NA	TGTGCCAGCAGCTTCAGTGTCACTGAAGCTTTCTTT	CASSFSVTEAFF
NA	TRBJ1-6	TRBV3-1/TRBV3-2	NA	TGTGCCAGCAGCCTCCAGGAGGGCCGACTGAATTCACCCCTCCACTTT	CASSLQEGRLNSPLHF
NA	TRBJ2-3	TRBV7-2	NA	TGTGCCAGCAGCTTAGGCACCCGTACGCAGTATTTT	CASSLGTRTQYF
NA	TRBJ2-1	TRBV19	TRBD2	TGTGCCAGTAGTGCCCTTGGAGGAGCGGGGGAGTACAATGAGCAGTTCTTC	CASSALGGAGEYNEQFF
NA	TRBJ2-2	TRBV18	NA	TGTGCCAGCTCACCAGAAATAGGGGCGAGCACCGGGGAGCTGTTTTTT	CASSPEIGASTGELFF
NA	TRBJ2-2	TRBV29-1	NA	TGCAGCGCCACCCGGACTACGAACAGCGGGGAGCTGTTTTTT	CSATRTTNSGELFF
NA	TRBJ2-7	TRBV21-1	NA	TGTGCCAGCAGCAATGGACGGCCGCCTTCCTACGAGCAGTACTTC	CASSNGRPPSYEQYF
NA	TRBJ1-2	TRBV5-4	TRBD1	TGTGCCAGCAGCTTGGGGGACAGGGGGAGCTATGGCTACACCTTC	CASSLGDRGSYGYTF
once	TRBJ2-3	TRBV2	NA	TGTGCCAGCAGGGAAAATGGGGGCCGCACAGATACGCAGTATTTT	CASRENGGRTDTQYF
NA	TRBJ1-5	TRBV7-9	TRBD1	TGTGCCAGCAGCCCCGGGACAGGGGGCACTTATAGCAATCAGCCCCAGCATTTT	CASSPGTGGTYSNQPQHF
NA	TRBJ1-3	TRBV2	NA	TGTGCCAGCAGTGGTCAGGGTTTCTCTGGAAACACCATATATTTT	CASSGQGFSGNTIYF
NA	TRBJ2-5	TRBV27	NA	TGTGCCAGCAGTTTATCCCGGACTCTCCAAGAGACCCAGTACTTC	CASSLSRTLQETQYF
once	TRBJ2-4	TRBV19	TRBD1	TGTGCCAGTAGTCCGGGACAGGGGGTGGTTCGGGCCAAAAACATTCAGTACTTC	CASSPGQGVVRAKNIQYF
NA	TRBJ1-1	TRBV2	NA	TGTGCCAGCAGTGAATGGGTAGTAGGGCCATCTAGGCCATTGAACACTGAAGCTTTCTTT	CASSEWVVGPSRPLNTEAFF
NA	TRBJ2-7	TRBV7-6	TRBD2	TGTGCCAGCAGCCCCGGGACTAGCGGGGGTTACGAGCAGTACTTC	CASSPGTSGGYEQYF
few	TRBJ1-2	TRBV6-5	NA	TGTGCCAGCAGTTACTTTGCAGGGAACTATGGCTACACCTTC	CASSYFAGNYGYTF
NA	TRBJ1-2	TRBV29-1	TRBD1	TGCAGCGGAACCGGGACAGGGGATGGCTACACCTTC	CSGTGTGDGYTF
NA	TRBJ2-7	TRBV7-8	NA	TGTGCCAGCAGCTCCCTCGGACGGGATTCCTACGAGCAGTACTTC	CASSSLGRDSYEQYF
NA	TRBJ2-7	TRBV10-2	NA	TGCGCCAGCAGTGAAGGAGGGGAAGGGACCTACGAGCAGTACTTC	CASSEGGEGTYEQYF